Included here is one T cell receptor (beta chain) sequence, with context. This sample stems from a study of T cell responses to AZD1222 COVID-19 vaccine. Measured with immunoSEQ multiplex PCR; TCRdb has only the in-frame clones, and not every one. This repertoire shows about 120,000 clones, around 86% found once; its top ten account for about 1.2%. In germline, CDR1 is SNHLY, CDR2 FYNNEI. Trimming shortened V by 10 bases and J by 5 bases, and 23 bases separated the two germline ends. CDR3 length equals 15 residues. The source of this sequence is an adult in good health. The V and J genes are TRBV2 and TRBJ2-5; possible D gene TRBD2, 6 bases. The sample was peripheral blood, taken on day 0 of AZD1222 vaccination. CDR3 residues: CATRPSEVRSETQYF. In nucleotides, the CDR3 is TGTGCCACCCGTCCTAGCGAGGTGCGCTCGGAGACCCAGTACTTC.